The T cell receptor (beta chain) under discussion was sequenced for a study of regulatory T cells in long-lasting Graves disease. Study background: Antithyroid drug use was under 3 months in newly diagnosed Graves' patients.

Construction of TCR beta libraries relied on iRepertoire HTBI primers and on Arm-PCR targeting CDR3 regions. Via MiXCR, TCRdb re-called the multiplex PCR reads, giving one row per CDR3 protein. The sample consists of around 420,000 distinct CDR3 sequences, around a sixth of them appearing once. Germline V CDR1 and CDR2: DFQATT, SNEGSKA (reference sequence). V was clipped by 3 bases and J by 4 bases, with 9 bases between them. The CDR3 contains 12 residues. As to time point: newly diagnosed GD, antithyroid drugs for less than 3 months. PBMCs provided the RNA from which the TCR library was made. Study results and caveats: With under 3,500 shared public clonotypes, persistent patients exceeded new patients, who shared about 1,000. Few sampled subjects may have lowered accuracy.

This clonotype was found many times. Its cognate antigen is unknown. The chain couples TRBV20-1 to TRBJ1-1; weak D call: TRBD1 (5 bases). The sequencing used peripheral blood mononuclear cells (PBMCs), collected at new diagnosis, from a patient treated with antithyroid drugs. The TCR sequence derives from a female donor with Graves disease. CDR3 amino acids: CSASQGSTEAFF. In nucleotides, the CDR3 is TGCAGTGCTAGCCAGGGATCCACTGAAGCTTTCTTT.